The source of this T cell receptor beta chain is a study of T cell responses to AZD1222 COVID-19 vaccine. Notes on this clone: Germline is not matched at one junction end, which may reflect a read error.

The CDR3 runs to 16 residues. CDR1 and CDR2 from the germline V gene are SSHAT and FNYEAQ (reference sequence). The data were produced by immunoSEQ multiplex PCR, yet TCRdb's version contains in-frame clones alone and is incomplete. This table has some 130,000 clones, about 88% appearing once. Here the sequenced sample was peripheral blood, taken on day 0 of MenACWY control vaccination. This clonotype originated in an adult in good health. The rearrangement joins TRBV7-7 to TRBJ2-2; TRBD2 agrees at 7 bases. CDR3 in DNA: TGTGCTAGCAGCTTAAACGGTGCTAGCGGCACCGGGGAGCTGTTTTTT. Translation gives CASSLNGASGTGELFF.